This T cell receptor beta chain was obtained from a study of Ad26.COV2.S vaccination and SARS-CoV-2 variants. Study-wide findings and caveats: Measures of TCR breadth and depth may have fallen short of total T cell responses.

Treatment denoted: around 19 received Ad26.COV2.S at low or high dose, single or two shots; 5 received placebo; per-sample allocation not given. Following the first vaccine or placebo injection, samples were taken on day 63. V gave up 9 bases and J gave up 5 bases; unmatched junction bases: 12. CDR3 length equals 14 residues. Germline-derived CDR1 and CDR2 are SNHLY and FYNNEI. The assay was immunoSEQ multiplex PCR, and TCRdb's table has in-frame clones only and misses some. Here the sample spans about half a million clones, 80% to 90% being singletons. In regard to this clone: As yet, its antigen is unknown.

This chain connects TRBV2 to TRBJ1-2, with TRBD1 matching over 7 bases. The TCR sequence derives from a person aged 18-65 years who received the Ad26.COV2.S COVID-19 vaccine or a placebo. The sample in question was peripheral blood, obtained in a trial of Ad26.COV2.S vaccine versus placebo. The CDR3 sequence: CARSDRSQRYGYTF. The CDR3 nucleotides read TGTGCCAGATCGGACAGGTCCCAGAGATATGGCTACACCTTC.